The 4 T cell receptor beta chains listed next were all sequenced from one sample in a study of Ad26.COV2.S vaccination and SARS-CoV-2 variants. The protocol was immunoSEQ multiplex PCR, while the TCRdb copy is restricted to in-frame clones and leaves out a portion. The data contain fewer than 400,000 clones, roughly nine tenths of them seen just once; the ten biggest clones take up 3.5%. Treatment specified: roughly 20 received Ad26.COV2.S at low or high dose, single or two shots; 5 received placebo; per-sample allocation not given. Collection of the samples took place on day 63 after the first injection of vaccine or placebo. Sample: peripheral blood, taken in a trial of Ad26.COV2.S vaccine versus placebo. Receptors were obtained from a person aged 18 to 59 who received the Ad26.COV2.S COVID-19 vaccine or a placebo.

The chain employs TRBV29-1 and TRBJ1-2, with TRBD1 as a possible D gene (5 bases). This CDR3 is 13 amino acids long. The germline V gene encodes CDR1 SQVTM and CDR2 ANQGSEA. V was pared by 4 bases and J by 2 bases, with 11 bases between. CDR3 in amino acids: CSVVGGPNYGYTF. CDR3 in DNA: TGCAGCGTTGTGGGGGGACCGAACTATGGCTACACCTTC.

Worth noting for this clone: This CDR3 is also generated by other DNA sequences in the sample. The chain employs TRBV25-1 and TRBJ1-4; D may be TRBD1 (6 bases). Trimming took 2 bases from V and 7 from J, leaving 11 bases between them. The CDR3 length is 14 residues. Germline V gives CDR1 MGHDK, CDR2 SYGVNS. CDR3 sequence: CASSEAGDGEKLFF. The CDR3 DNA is TGTGCCAGCAGTGAAGCAGGGGACGGTGAAAAACTGTTTTTT. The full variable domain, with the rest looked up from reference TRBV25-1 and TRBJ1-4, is EADIYQTPRYLVIGTGKKITLECSQTMGHDKMYWYQQDPGMELHLIHYSYGVNSTEKGDLSSESTVSRIRTEHFPLTLESARPSHTSQYLCASSEAGDGEKLFFGSGTQLSVL.

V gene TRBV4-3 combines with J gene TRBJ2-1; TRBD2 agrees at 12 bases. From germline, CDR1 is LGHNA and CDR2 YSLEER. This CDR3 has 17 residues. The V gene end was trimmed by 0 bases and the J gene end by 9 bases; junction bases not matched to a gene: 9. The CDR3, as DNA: TGCGCCAGCAGCCAAGATACTAGCGGGGGGCCGACGGGTGAGCAGTTCTTC. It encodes CASSQDTSGGPTGEQFF.

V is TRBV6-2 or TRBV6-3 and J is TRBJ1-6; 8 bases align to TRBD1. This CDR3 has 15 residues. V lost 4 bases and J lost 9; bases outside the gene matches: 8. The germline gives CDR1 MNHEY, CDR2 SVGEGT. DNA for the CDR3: TGTGCCAGCAGTTCCAACAGGGGGAGACTTTCACCCCTCCACTTT. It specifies CASSSNRGRLSPLHF.